This T cell receptor (beta chain) originates from a study of T cells in Graves' hyperthyroidism and ophthalmopathy (dated by TCRdb to between 2017 and 2020). Turning to the overall study: Peripheral blood samples were taken at the time of initial diagnosis, prior to any treatment. To identify TCR V-J signatures that set the groups apart, the researchers used a discovery cohort of more than 95 patients, made up of roughly 45 with Graves' ophthalmopathy and about 60 with stable Graves' hyperthyroidism. The 75 to 100 discovery patients were divided at random into training and test sets in a 7:3 ratio. Whether ophthalmopathy could be predicted prospectively was tested in an independent validation cohort made up of fewer than 20 hyperthyroidism patients plus 17 patients who later progressed to ophthalmopathy. In roughly six Graves' hyperthyroidism patients, the study also compared T-cell repertoires from thyroid tissue with T-cell repertoires from blood. The paper reports TCR Vbeta CDR3 sequencing of some 140 peripheral blood samples: approximately 43 ophthalmopathy, 70 to 85 hyperthyroidism and some 17 progressor patients. Following sampling, methimazole starting at 30 mg daily was given to hyperthyroidism patients, and high-dose intravenous methylprednisolone was given to ophthalmopathy patients.

The sample holds many counts of this clonotype. It lacks a known antigen. Per-base quality was not reported, and no clone a single base away is much larger than it. Hyperthyroidism patients were newly diagnosed, with disease duration under 2 months, and aged 18 to 65 years. Patients with uncontrolled infections, other autoimmune diseases, pregnancy or lactation were excluded. Clinical symptoms, serum thyroxine and TRAb, thyroid ultrasound, and orbital computed tomography formed the basis for the diagnoses. Blood from progressor patients was drawn when they were first diagnosed with hyperthyroidism, before any ophthalmopathy symptoms appeared. PBMCs were isolated from 7.5 to 10 ml of fresh peripheral blood by Ficoll-Paque density gradient centrifugation. Progressor patients were initially diagnosed with Graves' hyperthyroidism and developed ophthalmopathy during follow-up. Total RNA was extracted using Trizol reagent, and RNA quality was assessed on an Agilent 2100 Bioanalyzer.

TCR beta CDR3 regions were amplified from RNA transcripts. A first-round RT-PCR of the TCR CDR3 used the HTBI primer set with the Qiagen OneStep RT-PCR kit. A second multiplex PCR round built the libraries, followed by size selection and purification. Sequencing of the libraries was done on an Illumina HiSeq2000 using paired-end 100 bp reads. The authors' analysis ran thus. SOAPnuke was used to process the raw data, throwing out any read that contained adapters or uncalled bases, had a mean Phred below 15, or lacked an exact constant-primer or identifier match. High-quality paired reads were merged using COPE v1.2.5, and each unique nucleotide sequence was defined as a clonotype. Clonotypes were aligned to IMGT TRBV, TRBD and TRBJ reference segments using MiTCR v1.1. Only V-J combinations with frequency above 0.0001, covering about 99% of repertoires, were analysed. The TCS score was defined as F50 (clonal expansion) divided by E x V (chaos), with BLOSUM62-based TCRdist calculated between CDR3 peptides within each V-J. Welch's t-statistics and random forest reduced roughly 500 V-J features to roughly 13, which were used in a naive Bayes classifier (R e1071). TCRdb redid the processing of the public reads, applying fastp at Q25 and MiXCR, and retained in-frame beta chains. Merged by CDR3 protein, the rows form single entries marked with the most common genes and DNA. TCRdb assigned the V and J calls; the authors' analysis was not used. This sample gives approximately 400,000 distinct CDR3 sequences in total; around a sixth of them show up just once. Roughly a quarter of the sample rests with the top ten.

Study-wide findings and limitations: In validation, the model predicted progression to ophthalmopathy a median of approximately 6.3 months before onset, with roughly 68% sensitivity and about 72% specificity. No statistical method was used to fix the sample size in advance, and group allocation was not hidden from the investigators. Blood samples also contained most of the expanded thyroid clonotypes (frequency above 0.001), which suggests that blood repertoires may reflect thyroid immune responses. A 13 V-J signature model separated ophthalmopathy from stable hyperthyroidism, with just over 85% sensitivity and about 81% specificity in cross-validation and 80%/75% in testing.

The junction carries 10 bases between V and J, which are trimmed by 6 bases and 2 bases respectively. Measured from the cysteine to the phenylalanine, the CDR3 is 13 residues long. Only the CDR3 region is kept as DNA, spanning 39 bases read in frame from base 1. This TCR came from a woman aged 18-30 years with Graves' hyperthyroidism that later progressed to Graves' ophthalmopathy. The sequence is built from TRBV12-3 or TRBV12-4 and TRBJ1-2; no confident D gene assignment can be made. Specimen: blood. This receptor carries the CDR3 CASSNRENYGYTF. The sequenced DNA is TGTGCCAGCAGCAACCGGGAAAACTATGGCTACACCTTC.